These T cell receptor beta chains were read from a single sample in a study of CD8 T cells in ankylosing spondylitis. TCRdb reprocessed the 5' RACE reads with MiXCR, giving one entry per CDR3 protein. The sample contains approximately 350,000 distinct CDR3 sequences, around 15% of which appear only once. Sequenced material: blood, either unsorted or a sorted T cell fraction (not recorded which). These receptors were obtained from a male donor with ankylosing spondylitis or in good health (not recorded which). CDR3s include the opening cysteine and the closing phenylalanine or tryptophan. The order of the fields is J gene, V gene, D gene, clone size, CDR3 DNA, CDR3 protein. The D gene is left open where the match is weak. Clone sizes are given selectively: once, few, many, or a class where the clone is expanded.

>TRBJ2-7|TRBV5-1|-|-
TGCGCCAGCAGCTCTGGAGGAGGGGCCCTATACGAGCAGTACTTC
CASSSGGGALYEQYF
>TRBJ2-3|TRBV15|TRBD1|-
TGTGCCACCAGCAGGGTGACAGGGGGCGCAGATACGCAGTATTTT
CATSRVTGGADTQYF
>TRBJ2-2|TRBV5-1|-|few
TGCGCCAGCAGCCCCGCGAGGGGGGTCGGGGAGCTGTTTTTT
CASSPARGVGELFF
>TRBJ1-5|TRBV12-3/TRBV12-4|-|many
TGTGCCAGCAGTTGGGGCAATCAGCCCCAGCATTTT
CASSWGNQPQHF
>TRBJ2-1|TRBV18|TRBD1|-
TGTGCCAGCTCACCACCCCACAGGGGGCAGGGCAATGAGCAGTTCTTC
CASSPPHRGQGNEQFF
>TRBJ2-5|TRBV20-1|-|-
TGCAGTGCTAGAGATCTCGTGAGTTTCCAAGAGACCCAGTACTTC
CSARDLVSFQETQYF
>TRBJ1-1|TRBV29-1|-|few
TGCAGCGCTGAAGCGGGGGCGAAGACTGAAGCTTTCTTT
CSAEAGAKTEAFF
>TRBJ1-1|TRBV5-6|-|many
TGTGCCAGCAGCGGAGGGCTGAACACTGAAGCTTTCTTT
CASSGGLNTEAFF
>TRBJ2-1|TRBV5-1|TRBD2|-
TGCGCCAGCAGCCGGACTAGCGGGCCGGGGAATGAGCAGTTCTTC
CASSRTSGPGNEQFF
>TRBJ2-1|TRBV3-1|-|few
TGTGCCAGCAGCCTGTGGGGCCCCGAAGGCGCCTACAATGAGCAGTTCTTC
CASSLWGPEGAYNEQFF
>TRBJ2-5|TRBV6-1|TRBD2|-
TGTGCCAGCACTGTCATAGCGGGAGACCCGAAAGAGACCCAGTACTTC
CASTVIAGDPKETQYF
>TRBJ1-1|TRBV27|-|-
TGTGCCAGCAGTTTATTGGGACGGTTCACTGAAGCTTTCTTT
CASSLLGRFTEAFF
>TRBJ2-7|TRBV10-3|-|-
TGTGCCATCAGTGGGTTTTCGGGGTACGAGCAGTACTTC
CAISGFSGYEQYF
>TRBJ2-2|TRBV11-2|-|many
TGTGCCAGCAGCTTAAGAGGGCAGAGCACCGGGGAGCTGTTTTTT
CASSLRGQSTGELFF
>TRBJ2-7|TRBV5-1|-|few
TGCGCCAGCAGCATGGGACCGCCGACATCCTCCTACGAGCAGTACTTC
CASSMGPPTSSYEQYF
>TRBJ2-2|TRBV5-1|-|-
TGCGCCAGCAGCCCGTCAGACACGAACACCGGGGAGCTGTTTTTT
CASSPSDTNTGELFF
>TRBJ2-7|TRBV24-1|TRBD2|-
TGTGCCAGCGGGGGGGCCTACGAGCAGTACTTC
CASGGAYEQYF
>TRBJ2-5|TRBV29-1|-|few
TGCAGCGTCCGACCCCCCCCCGAGACCCAGTACTTC
CSVRPPPETQYF
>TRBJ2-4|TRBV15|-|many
TGTGCCACCAGCAGAGGGGATGGCAAAAACATTCAGTACTTC
CATSRGDGKNIQYF
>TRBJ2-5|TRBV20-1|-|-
TGCAGTGCCCCCTCCAGGGCATCGGGAGAGACCCAGTACTTC
CSAPSRASGETQYF